A selection of T cell receptor beta chains follows, all from one sample in a study of blood T cell repertoires in COVID-19. Generated by immunoSEQ multiplex PCR, the TCRdb table keeps only in-frame clones and is missing some. The repertoire holds tens of thousands of clones, with 75% to 90% as singletons. The sequencing sample was made of peripheral blood. The receptor source for this set is a human donor with active COVID-19. The donor label of this sample is uncertain. CDR3s include the opening cysteine and the closing phenylalanine or tryptophan. The D gene is left open where the match is weak.

CDR3aa	CDR3nt	v_gene	j_gene	d_gene
CASSLAGRQGSLYNEQFF	TGTGCCAGCAGCTTGGCGGGTCGACAGGGTTCCCTCTACAATGAGCAGTTCTTC	TRBV5-5	TRBJ2-1	TRBD1
CASSIPSAIVHEQYF	TGTGCCAGTAGTATCCCTAGCGCCATAGTGCACGAGCAGTACTTC	TRBV19	TRBJ2-7	NA
CASSIAGGTEAFF	TGTGCCAGCAGCATCGCAGGGGGCACTGAAGCTTTCTTT	TRBV9	TRBJ1-1	TRBD1
CASSAPKLRRKTSTDTQYF	TGTGCCAGCAGCGCCCCGAAGTTGCGGAGGAAGACTAGCACAGATACGCAGTATTTT	TRBV7-2	TRBJ2-3	NA
CASSLTSSNQPQHF	TGTGCCAGCAGTTTAACTTCTAGCAATCAGCCCCAGCATTTT	TRBV28	TRBJ1-5	NA
CSVEGLGGTDTQYF	TGCAGCGTTGAGGGACTAGGTGGCACAGATACGCAGTATTTT	TRBV29-1	TRBJ2-3	TRBD2
CASSIEDSYEQYF	TGTGCCAGTAGTATCGAGGATTCCTACGAGCAGTACTTC	TRBV19	TRBJ2-7	NA
CASSLGRVTGELFF	TGCGCCAGCAGCTTGGGTCGCGTAACCGGGGAGCTGTTTTTT	TRBV5-1	TRBJ2-2	NA
CAIGDLSKNIQYF	TGCGCCATCGGAGATTTATCCAAAAACATTCAGTACTTC	TRBV4-1	TRBJ2-4	NA
CASSQVGGSSYEQYF	TGTGCCAGCAGCCAAGTCGGGGGGAGCTCCTACGAGCAGTACTTC	TRBV4-2	TRBJ2-7	TRBD2